Sequencing of this TCR beta chain was carried out in a study of blood T cell repertoires in COVID-19. Background on the study: The origin of the acute and convalescent COVID-19 samples was the United States, Italy and Spain.

Trimming took 0 bases from V and 10 from J, leaving 5 bases between them. Germline V CDR1 and CDR2: SGHDT, YYEEEE. This CDR3 region has 11 residues. As originally analysed: For nucleated cells, counts were estimated from reference gene primer amplification. The protocol was immunoSEQ multiplex PCR, while the TCRdb copy is restricted to in-frame clones and leaves out a portion. D and trimming were read from the DNA, whereas the V and J calls and clone size are those reported in that table. The table includes about 250,000 clones, 70% to 75% detected once. This chain connects TRBV5-6 to TRBJ2-1; D unresolved. The source material was peripheral blood. The clonotype comes from a woman older than 75 with acute or convalescent COVID-19. The CDR3 DNA is TGTGCCAGCAGCTTGGGGCGGGAGCAGTTCTTC. Translated: CASSLGREQFF. The variable domain in full, with the rest retrieved from reference TRBV5-6 and TRBJ2-1, is DAGVTQSPTHLIKTRGQQVTLRCSPKSGHDTVSWYQQALGQGPQFIFQYYEEEERQRGNFPDRFSGHQFPNYSSELNVNALLLGDSALYLCASSLGREQFFGPGTRLTVL.